This T cell receptor (beta chain) was observed in a study of human T cells and chemical hapten exposure. Overall study context: Minor pooled library volume differences mainly drove per-sample TCR yield variation. Study-level results: The study found that DPC sensitization did not change TCRs above 1 in 1000 frequency.

This clonotype was counted ten times or more. The antigen remains unidentified. Regarding time point: patch test 3, about 24 weeks after DPC sensitization. Treatment indicated: therapeutic diphenylcyclopropenone sensitization with weekly scalp DPC. Blood draws came first, before each patch test. From whole blood left unfractionated, total RNA was extracted. Each CDR3 protein is one row after TCRdb ran MiXCR on the RACE reads. Among about 160,000 distinct CDR3 sequences listed, 28% were seen once. The CDR3 totals 13 residues. J was trimmed by 6 bases and V by 5 bases; bases with no gene match: 4. Germline CDR1 and CDR2: SEHNR and FQNEAQ (reference sequence).

V usage is TRBV7-9 and J usage is TRBJ1-5, with 7 bases fitting TRBD1. The sample in question was whole blood, obtained in connection with sensitization to the hapten diphenylcyclopropenone (DPC). The receptor was isolated from a woman younger than 35 with alopecia areata. Some clones in this sample may be carry-over from other donors' samples. CDR3 sequence (DNA): TGTGCCAGCAGCATGACAGGGTCTCAGCCCCAGCATTTT. Translation gives CASSMTGSQPQHF.